The TCR beta chain under discussion was sequenced for a study of post-analysis software for immune sequencing data. The TCR beta cDNA libraries carried unique molecular identifiers. Each CDR3 protein gets one entry after TCRdb re-called the PCR reads with MiXCR. The sample includes roughly 570,000 distinct CDR3 sequences, 30% to 40% seen only once; the top ten take around 6%. In germline, CDR1 is KGHDR, CDR2 SFDVKD. The V and J ends lost 8 bases and 7 bases respectively, with 8 bases between them. CDR3 length: 11 amino acids. Findings and caveats of the study: Higher frequency in patients than in controls was seen for a handful of TRBV segments, with TRBV5-6, TRBV5-1 and TRBV20-1 among them. Strong same-batch co-clustering of samples appeared with F measure clustering. Normalized Chao1 diversity was significantly lower in multiple sclerosis patients than in controls.

Remarks on this clonotype: Its antigen is not known.

The origin of this receptor is a girl under 18 with multiple sclerosis. The rearrangement uses TRBV24-1 and TRBJ2-1; no firm D call. The sequenced sample was blood. CDR3 DNA: TGTGCCACCATGCTAGGGAATGAGCAGTTCTTC. This translates into CATMLGNEQFF.